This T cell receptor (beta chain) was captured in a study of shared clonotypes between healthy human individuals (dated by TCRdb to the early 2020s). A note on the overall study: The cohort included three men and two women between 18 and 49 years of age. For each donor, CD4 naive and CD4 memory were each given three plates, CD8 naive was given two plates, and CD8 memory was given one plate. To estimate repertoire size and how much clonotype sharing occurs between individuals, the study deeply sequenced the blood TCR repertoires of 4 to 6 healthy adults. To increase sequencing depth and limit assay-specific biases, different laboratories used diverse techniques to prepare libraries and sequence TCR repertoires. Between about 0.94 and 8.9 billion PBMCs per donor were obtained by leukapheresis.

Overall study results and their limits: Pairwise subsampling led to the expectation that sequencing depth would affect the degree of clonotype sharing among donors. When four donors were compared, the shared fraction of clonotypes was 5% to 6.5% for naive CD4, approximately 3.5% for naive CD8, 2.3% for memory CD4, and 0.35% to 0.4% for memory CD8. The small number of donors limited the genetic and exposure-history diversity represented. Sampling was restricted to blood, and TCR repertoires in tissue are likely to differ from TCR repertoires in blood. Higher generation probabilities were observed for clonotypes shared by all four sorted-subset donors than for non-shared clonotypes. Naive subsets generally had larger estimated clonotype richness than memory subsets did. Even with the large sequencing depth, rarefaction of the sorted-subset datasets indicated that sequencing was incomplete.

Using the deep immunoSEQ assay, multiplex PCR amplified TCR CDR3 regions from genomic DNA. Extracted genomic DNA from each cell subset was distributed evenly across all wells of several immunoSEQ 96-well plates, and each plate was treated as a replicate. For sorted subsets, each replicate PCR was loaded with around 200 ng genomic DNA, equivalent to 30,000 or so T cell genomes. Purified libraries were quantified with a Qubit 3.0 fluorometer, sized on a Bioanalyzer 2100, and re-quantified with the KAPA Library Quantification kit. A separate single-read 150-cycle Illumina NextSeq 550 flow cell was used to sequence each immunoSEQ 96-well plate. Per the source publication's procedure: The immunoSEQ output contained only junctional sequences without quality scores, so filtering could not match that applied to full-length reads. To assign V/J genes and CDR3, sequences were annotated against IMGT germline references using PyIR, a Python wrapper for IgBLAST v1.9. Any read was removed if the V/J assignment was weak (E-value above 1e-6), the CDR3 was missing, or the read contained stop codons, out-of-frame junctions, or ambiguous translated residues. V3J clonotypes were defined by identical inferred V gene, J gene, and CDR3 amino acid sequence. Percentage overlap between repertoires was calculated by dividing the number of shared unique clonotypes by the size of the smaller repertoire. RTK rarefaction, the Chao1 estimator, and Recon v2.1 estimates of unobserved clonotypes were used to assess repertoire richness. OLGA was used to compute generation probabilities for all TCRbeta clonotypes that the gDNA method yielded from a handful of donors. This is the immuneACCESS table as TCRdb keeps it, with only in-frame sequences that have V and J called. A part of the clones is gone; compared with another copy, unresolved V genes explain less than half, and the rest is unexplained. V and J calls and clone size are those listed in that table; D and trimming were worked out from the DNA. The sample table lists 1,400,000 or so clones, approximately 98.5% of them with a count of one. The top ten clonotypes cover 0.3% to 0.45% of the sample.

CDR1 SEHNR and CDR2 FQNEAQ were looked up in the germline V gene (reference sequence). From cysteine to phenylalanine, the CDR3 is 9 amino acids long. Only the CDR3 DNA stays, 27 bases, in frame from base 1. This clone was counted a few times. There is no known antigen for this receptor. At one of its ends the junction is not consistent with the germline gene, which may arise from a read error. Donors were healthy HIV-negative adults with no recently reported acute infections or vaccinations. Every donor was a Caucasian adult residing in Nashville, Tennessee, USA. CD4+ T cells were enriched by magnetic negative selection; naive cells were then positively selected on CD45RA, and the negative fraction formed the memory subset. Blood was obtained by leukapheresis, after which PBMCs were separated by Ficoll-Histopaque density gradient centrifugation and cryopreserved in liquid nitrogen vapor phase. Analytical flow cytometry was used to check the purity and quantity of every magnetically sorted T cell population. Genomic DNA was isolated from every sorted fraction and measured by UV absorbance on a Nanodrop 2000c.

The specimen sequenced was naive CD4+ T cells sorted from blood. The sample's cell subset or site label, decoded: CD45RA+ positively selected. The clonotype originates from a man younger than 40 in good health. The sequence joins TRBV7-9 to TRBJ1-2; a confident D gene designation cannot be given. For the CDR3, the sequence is CASSLASSF. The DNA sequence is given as TGTGCCAGCAGCTTAGCCTCGTCATTC.